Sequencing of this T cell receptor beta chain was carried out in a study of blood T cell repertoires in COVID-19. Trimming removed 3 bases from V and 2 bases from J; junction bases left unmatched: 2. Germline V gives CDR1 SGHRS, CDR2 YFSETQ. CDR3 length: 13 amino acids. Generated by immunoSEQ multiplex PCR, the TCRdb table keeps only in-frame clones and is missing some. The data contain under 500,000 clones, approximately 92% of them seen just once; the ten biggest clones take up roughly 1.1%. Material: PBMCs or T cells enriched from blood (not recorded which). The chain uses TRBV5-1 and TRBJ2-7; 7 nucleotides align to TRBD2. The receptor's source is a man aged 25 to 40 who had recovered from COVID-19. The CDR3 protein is CASSWGGTYEQYF. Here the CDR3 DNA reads TGCGCCAGCAGCTGGGGGGGAACCTACGAGCAGTACTTC.